The entry below describes one T cell receptor (beta chain). This clonotype was seen a handful of times. Its target antigen remains unknown. It has no much larger one-base neighbor in the sample; base qualities were not kept. The data were obtained in a study of T cell repertoires in cytomegalovirus infection (dated by TCRdb to between 2018 and 2021). Background on the whole study: The HLA type of each donor mattered for the analysis, because public TCR beta signatures pointed to carriage of CMV infection along with the matching HLA type.

V lost 3 bases and J lost 5 bases, and the count of bases not matched to a germline gene is 3. The CDR3 runs 14 amino acids, cysteine and phenylalanine included. CDR3 DNA only is kept here, 42 bases in frame from base 1. The CDR1 and CDR2 encoded by the germline V gene are SGDLS and YYNGEE. Overall study outcomes, separate from this receptor: Carriers of CMV infection plus the relevant HLA type were discriminated by the cumulative frequency of public TCR beta family members in the study cohort and in an independent roughly 370-donor cohort. The ex vivo response was dominated by HLA-C-restricted CMV-specific TCR beta clonotypes, which also provided the single most frequent clonotype in two of eight donors.

Sequencing relied on an Illumina HiSeq 1500. Starting from the raw public reads, TCRdb applied fastp trimming at Q25, assembled clones with MiXCR and retained in-frame beta chains. Every entry covers one CDR3 protein and lists the most common genes and DNA from its rows. This sample lists 560,000 or so distinct CDR3 sequences; more than 15% were detected once. The ten largest account for about 24% of the sample. The V gene is TRBV9 and the J gene is TRBJ2-7, with 12 bases in between that match TRBD2. The sequenced sample consisted of CD8+ T cells from PBMCs. The source is a human donor in good health (CMV status not recorded). Some clones in this sample may be carry-over from other donors' samples. The CDR3 reads as follows: CASSARLAGDEQYF. Read as DNA, the sequence is TGTGCCAGCAGCGCTCGACTAGCGGGAGACGAGCAGTACTTC.